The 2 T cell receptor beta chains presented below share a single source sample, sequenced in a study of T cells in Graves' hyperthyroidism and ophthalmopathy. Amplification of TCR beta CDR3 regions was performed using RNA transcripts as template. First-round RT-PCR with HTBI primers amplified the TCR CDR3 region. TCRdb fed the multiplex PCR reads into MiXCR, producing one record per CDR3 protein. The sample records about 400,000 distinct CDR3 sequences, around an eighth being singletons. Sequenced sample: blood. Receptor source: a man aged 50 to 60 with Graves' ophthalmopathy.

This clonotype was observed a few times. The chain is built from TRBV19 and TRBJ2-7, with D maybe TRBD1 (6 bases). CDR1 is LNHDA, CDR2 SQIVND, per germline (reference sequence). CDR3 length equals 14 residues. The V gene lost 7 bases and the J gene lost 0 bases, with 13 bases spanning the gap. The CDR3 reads CASKQDSGSYEQYF. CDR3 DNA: TGTGCCAGTAAACAGGACAGTGGCTCCTACGAGCAGTACTTC.

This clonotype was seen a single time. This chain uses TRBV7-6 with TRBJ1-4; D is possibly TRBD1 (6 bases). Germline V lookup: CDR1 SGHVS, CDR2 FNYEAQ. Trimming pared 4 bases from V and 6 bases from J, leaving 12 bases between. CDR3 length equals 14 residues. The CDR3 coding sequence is TGTGCCAGCAGCTCCGGGACACTGGATGAAAAACTGTTTTTT. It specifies CASSSGTLDEKLFF.